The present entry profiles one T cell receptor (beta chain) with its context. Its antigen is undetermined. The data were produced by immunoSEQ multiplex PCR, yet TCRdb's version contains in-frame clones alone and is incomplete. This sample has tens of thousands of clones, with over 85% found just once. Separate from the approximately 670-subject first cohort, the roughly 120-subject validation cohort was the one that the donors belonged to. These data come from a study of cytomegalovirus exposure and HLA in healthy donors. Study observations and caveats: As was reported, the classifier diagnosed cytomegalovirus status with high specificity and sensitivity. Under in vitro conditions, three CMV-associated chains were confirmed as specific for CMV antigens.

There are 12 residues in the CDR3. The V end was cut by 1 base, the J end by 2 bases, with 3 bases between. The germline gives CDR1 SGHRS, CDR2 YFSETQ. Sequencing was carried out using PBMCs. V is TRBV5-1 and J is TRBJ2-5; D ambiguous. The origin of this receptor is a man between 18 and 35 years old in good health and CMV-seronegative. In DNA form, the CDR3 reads TGCGCCAGCAGCTTGTCTCAAGAGACCCAGTACTTC. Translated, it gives CASSLSQETQYF.